This passage covers 20 T cell receptor beta chains from one sample sequenced in a study of blood T cell repertoires in COVID-19. Sequenced by immunoSEQ multiplex PCR; TCRdb stores in-frame clones only, minus some. This sample has 60,000 to 90,000 clones, with 84% found just once. Sequences were obtained from peripheral blood. All receptors come from a middle-aged man with acute or convalescent COVID-19.

The V and J genes are TRBV7-9 and TRBJ2-7; 8 nucleotides align to TRBD1. CDR1 SEHNR and CDR2 FQNEAQ come from the germline V gene (reference sequence). The CDR3 spans 14 residues. V lost 1 base to trimming and J lost 4 bases; unmatched junction nucleotides: 3. The CDR3 DNA reads as TGTGCCAGCAGCTTAGTCCAGGGGGCGTACGAGCAGTACTTC. It translates to CASSLVQGAYEQYF.

This clone was seen once. The chain links TRBV6-6 to TRBJ2-3, with 8 bases that match TRBD1. Germline CDR1 reads MNHNY; CDR2 reads SVGAGI (reference sequence). The V and J ends lost 2 bases and 1 base, in that order; junction bases with no gene match: 2. The CDR3 extends over 15 amino acids. CDR3 DNA sequence: TGTGCCAGCAGTTACCAGACAGGGGGCACAGATACGCAGTATTTT. Protein product: CASSYQTGGTDTQYF.

This chain connects TRBV6-5 to TRBJ2-7; D remains unclear. The CDR3 is 15 amino acids. Germline V CDR1 and CDR2: MNHEY, SVGAGI. V gave up 3 bases and J gave up 0 bases, with 12 bases separating them. CDR3 sequence reads: CASSYNDKLSYEQYF. The DNA for the CDR3 is TGTGCCAGCAGTTATAATGACAAGCTCTCCTACGAGCAGTACTTC.

This clone was recorded a few times. The genes are TRBV19 and TRBJ1-5, with 8 bases lining up with TRBD1. Germline lookup yields CDR1 LNHDA and CDR2 SQIVND (reference sequence). This CDR3 contains 15 residues. Trimming cost V 5 bases and J 3 bases; bases outside gene matches: 6. Here the CDR3 reads CASSQDRVDNQPQHF. CDR3 coding DNA: TGTGCCAGTAGTCAGGACAGGGTCGACAATCAGCCCCAGCATTTT. The full variable domain, rest sourced from reference TRBV19 and TRBJ1-5, is DGGITQSPKYLFRKEGQNVTLSCEQNLNHDAMYWYRQDPGQGLRLIYYSQIVNDFQKGDIAEGYSVSREKKESFPLTVTSAQKNPTAFYLCASSQDRVDNQPQHFGDGTRLSIL.

The chain uses TRBV5-4 and TRBJ2-5; perhaps TRBD2 as D (6 bases). The CDR3 covers 17 residues. Germline CDR1 and CDR2: SGHNT and YYREEE (reference sequence). The V and J ends lost 4 bases and 3 bases respectively, with 22 bases between them. The CDR3 reads CASSKYFRDSEKETQYF. DNA of the CDR3: TGTGCCAGCAGCAAATACTTCCGGGACTCCGAAAAAGAGACCCAGTACTTC. The complete variable domain, with remaining parts taken from reference TRBV5-4 and TRBJ2-5, reads ETGVTQSPTHLIKTRGQQVTLRCSSQSGHNTVSWYQQALGQGPQFIFQYYREEENGRGNFPPRFSGLQFPNYSSELNVNALELDDSALYLCASSKYFRDSEKETQYFGPGTRLLVL.

The chain couples TRBV6-6 to TRBJ2-7, with D tentatively TRBD2 (5 bases). This CDR3 has 15 residues. CDR1 MNHNY and CDR2 SVGAGI come from the germline V gene (reference sequence). V was trimmed by 6 bases and J by 0 bases, leaving 15 bases between them. The CDR3 is CASSAGLQSSYEQYF. CDR3 in DNA: TGTGCCAGCAGCGCCGGACTGCAGAGCTCCTACGAGCAGTACTTC.

The V gene is TRBV7-8, the J gene TRBJ2-1, with D maybe TRBD1 (6 bases). V gave up 6 bases and J gave up 5 bases, with 11 bases separating them. From germline, CDR1 is SGHVS and CDR2 FQNEAQ. This CDR3 has 13 amino acids. In nucleotides, the CDR3 is TGTGCCAGCAGTAACAGGGAGAACAATGAGCAGTTCTTC. Protein sequence: CASSNRENNEQFF. The whole variable domain, remainder taken from reference TRBV7-8 and TRBJ2-1, is GAGVSQSPRYKVAKRGQDVALRCDPISGHVSLFWYQQALGQGPEFLTYFQNEAQLDKSGLPSDRFFAERPEGSVSTLKIQRTQQEDSAVYLCASSNRENNEQFFGPGTRLTVL.

The gene calls are TRBV11-3 and TRBJ2-3, with a tentative D call TRBD2 (6 bases). CDR3 size: 13 residues. Trimming removed 5 bases from V and 11 bases from J, with 17 bases in between. Germline V gene sequence: CDR1 SGHNT, CDR2 YENEEA. Written as DNA, the CDR3 is TGTGCCAGCAGCCAGGGAGGCGATACGGGGCAGTATTTT. Translating gives CASSQGGDTGQYF. The full variable domain, rest sourced from reference TRBV11-3 and TRBJ2-3, is EAGVVQSPRYKIIEKKQPVAFWCNPISGHNTLYWYLQNLGQGPELLIRYENEEAVDDSQLPKDRFSAERLKGVDSTLKIQPAELGDSAVYLCASSQGGDTGQYFGPGTRLTVL.

The gene calls are TRBV21-1 and TRBJ2-7; the table's TRBD1 call for D was not verified on the DNA. TRBV21-1 is a pseudogene. The CDR3 is 16 amino acids. The CDR3 DNA reads TGTGCCAGCAGCAAAGGGGAACAGGGGGTGATCGACGAGCAGTACTTC. This gives the protein CASSKGEQGVIDEQYF.

V gene TRBV19 combines with J gene TRBJ1-5; 10 nucleotides line up with TRBD1. Germline values: CDR1 LNHDA, CDR2 SQIVND (reference sequence). The CDR3 loop spans 15 amino acids. The V gene end was trimmed by 6 bases and the J gene end by 1 base; junction bases not matched to a gene: 3. The CDR3: CASSWTGGSNQPQHF. Written as DNA, the CDR3 is TGTGCCAGTAGCTGGACAGGGGGGAGCAATCAGCCCCAGCATTTT.

V is TRBV7-2 and J is TRBJ2-7; TRBD2 matches at 13 bases. Trimming at V came to 3 bases and at J to 3 bases, leaving 8 bases not matched to a gene. The CDR3 length is 17 residues. Germline CDR1 reads SGHTA; CDR2 reads FQGNSA. CDR3 sequence: CASSFTSGRAFLYEQYF. DNA of the CDR3: TGTGCCAGCAGCTTCACTAGCGGGAGGGCCTTCCTCTACGAGCAGTACTTC. Full variable domain (remainder filled in from reference TRBV7-2 and TRBJ2-7): GAGVSQSPSNKVTEKGKDVELRCDPISGHTALYWYRQSLGQGLEFLIYFQGNSAPDKSGLPSDRFSAERTGGSVSTLTIQRTQQEDSAVYLCASSFTSGRAFLYEQYFGPGTRLTVT.

This sequence joins TRBV29-1 and TRBJ2-1, with 10 bases lining up with TRBD2. Trimming cost V 4 bases and J 2 bases; bases outside gene matches: 5. Germline CDR1 SQVTM, CDR2 ANQGSEA. The CDR3 consists of 15 residues. The CDR3 coding sequence is TGCAGCGTTGGGGGGACTAGCGCCGCCTACAATGAGCAGTTCTTC. Protein: CSVGGTSAAYNEQFF.

The chain employs TRBV5-1 and TRBJ1-1; D may be TRBD1 (5 bases). The CDR3 spans 16 residues. Per the germline V gene, CDR1 is SGHRS and CDR2 is YFSETQ. Trimming shortened V by 3 bases and J by 1 base, and 16 bases separated the two germline ends. The chain's CDR3 is CASSSNTGAANTEAFF. The CDR3, as DNA: TGCGCCAGCAGCTCGAATACAGGAGCTGCGAACACTGAAGCTTTCTTT.

V usage is TRBV25-1 and J usage is TRBJ2-7; D may be TRBD1 (5 bases). This CDR3 has 15 amino acids. Trimming left V 0 bases short and J 6 bases short, with 15 bases between. The germline gives CDR1 MGHDK, CDR2 SYGVNS. CDR3 bases: TGTGCCAGCAGTGAATACTCCAGGGTAGGTCGCGAGCAGTACTTC. This encodes CASSEYSRVGREQYF.

The J gene is TRBJ1-3, the V gene TRBV5-5, with a weak D call TRBD1 (5 bases). Germline CDR1 SGHKS, CDR2 YYEKEE (reference sequence). V was trimmed by 0 bases and J by 0 bases, leaving 10 bases between them. This CDR3 has 16 residues. In DNA, the CDR3 is TGTGCCAGCAGCTTGGTGCAGGGCCGCTCTGGAAACACCATATATTTT. It specifies CASSLVQGRSGNTIYF.

CDR3 amino acids: CASSLVSGATDTQYF. CDR3 DNA: TGTGCCAGCAGCTTAGTCAGCGGGGCGACAGATACGCAGTATTTT. The genes are TRBV7-9 and TRBJ2-3; 7 bases line up with TRBD2. CDR3 length: 15 amino acids. V gave up 1 base and J gave up 3 bases; unmatched junction bases: 4. Germline CDR1 and CDR2: SEHNR and FQNEAQ (reference sequence).

The chain recombines TRBV3-1 (or the pseudogene TRBV3-2) with TRBJ1-3, with TRBD1 matching over 7 bases. CDR3 length: 16 amino acids. The V segment lost 4 bases and the J segment 4 bases; nucleotides outside the gene matches: 10. Germline V lookup: CDR1 LGHDT, CDR2 YNNKEL (reference sequence). The CDR3 is CASSPRQGTGGNTIYF. Written as DNA, the CDR3 is TGTGCCAGCAGCCCCCGACAGGGCACGGGGGGAAACACCATATATTTT.

V gene TRBV7-9 combines with J gene TRBJ1-6; D not resolved. This CDR3 comprises 15 residues. Trimming pared 3 bases from V and 6 bases from J, leaving 12 bases between. The germline V gene has CDR1 SEHNR and CDR2 FQNEAQ (reference sequence). The CDR3 loop reads CASSFEAPLNSPLHF. DNA for the CDR3: TGTGCCAGCAGCTTCGAAGCCCCCCTTAATTCACCCCTCCACTTT.

CDR3 DNA sequence: TGTGCCTGGAGTGTGGGCGGGGGAGATACGCAGTATTTT. Translating it yields CAWSVGGGDTQYF. This chain connects TRBV30 to TRBJ2-3, with 7 bases identical to TRBD2. This CDR3 region has 13 residues. V lost 0 bases, J lost 5 bases, and 2 bases stayed unmatched. Per germline, CDR1 GTSNPN and CDR2 SVGIG (reference sequence). The full variable domain, with the rest looked up from reference TRBV30 and TRBJ2-3, is SQTIHQWPATLVQPVGSPLSLECTVEGTSNPNLYWYRQAAGRGLQLLFYSVGIGQISSEVPQNLSASRPQDRQFILSSKKLLLSDSGFYLCAWSVGGGDTQYFGPGTRLTVL.

The chain links TRBV4-3 to TRBJ2-2; 7 bases map to TRBD2. Per the germline V gene, CDR1 is LGHNA and CDR2 is YSLEER. There are 14 residues in the CDR3. V was pared by 0 bases and J by 5 bases, with 0 bases of the junction left unmatched. The CDR3 nucleotides are TGCGCCAGCAGCCAAGAGGGAGGGACCGGGGAGCTGTTTTTT. Translation gives CASSQEGGTGELFF.